This TCR beta chain stems from a study of cytomegalovirus exposure and HLA in healthy donors. PCR involved 60 Vbeta and 13 Jbeta primers. Generated by immunoSEQ multiplex PCR, the TCRdb table keeps only in-frame clones and is missing some. The sample has over 150,000 clones, about 81% seen once. Regarding this clone: The antigen is undetermined.

V lost 3 bases and J 5 bases, leaving 7 bases between the germline ends. This CDR3 is built from 12 residues. The germline V gene has CDR1 KGHSH and CDR2 LQKENI. Study-level findings and limits: Reportedly, diagnosis of cytomegalovirus status by the classifier showed high specificity and sensitivity. A later analysis linked a missense variant in DCLRE1C to the trimming of TCR beta V and J genes. Most of the TCR beta V segments (in an earlier analysis) were productive either about 87% or about 30% of the time.

This sequence originates from a woman in her forties or fifties in good health and CMV-seropositive. The sample consisted of PBMCs. This chain uses TRBV18 with TRBJ2-5; D is unresolved. The CDR3 sequence: CASSPQMETQYF. CDR3 DNA sequence: TGTGCCAGCTCACCTCAAATGGAGACCCAGTACTTC.